This T cell receptor beta chain was sequenced during a study of cytomegalovirus exposure and HLA in healthy donors. Findings of the study overall: Investigators reported fewer than 200 TCR beta chains as tied to cytomegalovirus. Highly shared sequence variants in one cluster were likely a sequencing artifact. In an earlier analysis, most TCR beta V segments were productive about 90% or about 30% of the time. Common viral pathogens were later found to be apparently linked to several of the most significant clusters.

CDR3 length: 16 amino acids. Germline CDR1 is MDHEN and CDR2 is SYDVKM. Germline trimming cut 3 bases from V and 11 bases from J; bases unmatched to any gene: 18. In the PCR, 60 Vbeta and 13 Jbeta primers were used. Sequencing was performed with immunoSEQ multiplex PCR; in TCRdb, only in-frame clones are kept and a portion is missing. This sample has 250,000 to 350,000 clones; 86% occur once, and the top ten carry roughly 4%. This clone was counted a single time. Its antigen is as yet unknown. Sequencing was performed on PBMCs. The chain recombines TRBV28 with TRBJ1-1; 7 bases align to TRBD1. The source is a man in his forties in good health and CMV-seropositive. CDR3 sequence reads: CASSFSTTGFGRRAFF. CDR3 sequence (DNA): TGTGCCAGCAGTTTCAGTACGACAGGGTTCGGTCGTCGGGCTTTCTTT.